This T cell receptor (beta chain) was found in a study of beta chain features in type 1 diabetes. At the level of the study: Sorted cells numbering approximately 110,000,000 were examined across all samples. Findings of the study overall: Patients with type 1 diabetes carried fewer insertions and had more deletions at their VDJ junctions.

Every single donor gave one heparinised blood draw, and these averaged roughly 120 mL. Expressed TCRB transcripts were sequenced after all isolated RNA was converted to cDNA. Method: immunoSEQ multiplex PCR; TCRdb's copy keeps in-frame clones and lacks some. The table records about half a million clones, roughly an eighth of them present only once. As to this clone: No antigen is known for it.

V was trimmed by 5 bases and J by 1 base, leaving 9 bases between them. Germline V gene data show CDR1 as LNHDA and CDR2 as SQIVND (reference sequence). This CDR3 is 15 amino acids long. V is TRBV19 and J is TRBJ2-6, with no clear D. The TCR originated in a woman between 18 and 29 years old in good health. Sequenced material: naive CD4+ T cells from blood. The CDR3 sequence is CASSPQSSGANVLTF. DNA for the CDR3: TGTGCCAGTAGTCCCCAGTCTTCTGGGGCCAACGTCCTGACTTTC.